This TCR beta chain came from a study of OX40 agonist ivuxolimab in advanced cancers. Method: immunoSEQ multiplex PCR; TCRdb's copy keeps in-frame clones and lacks some. The top ten clones hold around 0.21% of a sample with 85,000 to 100,000 clones, more than 80% of them seen once. With 1 base removed from V and 11 bases from J, the gap between germline ends came to 24 bases. Germline V lookup: CDR1 SGHNT, CDR2 YYREEE (reference sequence). This CDR3 region has 16 residues. V gene TRBV5-4 combines with J gene TRBJ2-5, with D perhaps TRBD1 (7 bases). This sequence originates from an adult with an advanced solid tumor such as melanoma, head and neck, liver or kidney cancer. The specimen comprised CD4+ or CD8+ T cells sorted from blood, sampled in a trial of the OX40 agonist ivuxolimab. CDR3 sequence: CASSLSLTGTGGEQYF. As DNA, the CDR3 is TGTGCCAGCAGCTTGAGCCTGACAGGGACCGGGGGTGAGCAGTACTTC.